This T cell receptor beta chain is drawn from a study of regulatory T cells in long-lasting Graves disease. General observations from the study: Persistent disease preferred TRBV28, TRBJ1-2 and TRBJ2-5.

Points on this clonotype: The antigen remains undetermined. A much larger clone differs from this one at a single base, so this may be a read error. As the CDR3 is not closed by the conserved phenylalanine or tryptophan, this likely results from a read error.

CDR3 length: 16 residues. V dropped 3 bases and J dropped 6 bases, with 15 bases sitting between them. Germline CDR1 MNHEY, CDR2 SMNVEV (reference sequence). Specified time point: newly diagnosed GD, antithyroid drugs for less than 3 months. Following extraction of RNA from PBMCs, that RNA was used to make the TCR library. Arm-PCR with iRepertoire HTBI primers amplified the CDR3 regions for these TCR beta libraries. Each CDR3 protein is one row after TCRdb ran MiXCR on the multiplex PCR reads. The sample shows about 540,000 distinct CDR3 sequences, around an eighth of them seen only once. These same records also appear under a second study, on T cells in Graves' hyperthyroidism and ophthalmopathy.

The sample in question was peripheral blood mononuclear cells (PBMCs), obtained at new diagnosis, from a patient treated with antithyroid drugs. V gene TRBV27 combines with J gene TRBJ1-6; D is perhaps TRBD1 (6 bases). The sequence was collected from a young man with Graves disease. CDR3 loop: CASSFQGQMINSPLHS. CDR3 nucleotide sequence: TGTGCCAGCAGTTTCCAAGGACAGATGATTAATTCACCCCTCCACTCT.